This T cell receptor beta chain was recovered during a study of blood T cell repertoires in COVID-19. Study at large: Both acute and convalescent COVID-19 samples were obtained from the United States, Italy and Spain. T cells, B-cell-depleted T cells, or PBMCs supplied cDNA or gDNA.

In the original processing: Reference gene primer amplification gave nucleated cell count estimates. Assay used: immunoSEQ multiplex PCR; TCRdb lists only in-frame clones, some missing. From that table come the V and J calls and clone size; the DNA was used to work out D and trimming. The data hold over 60,000 clones, with roughly 90% observed a single time. The sequencing sample was made of peripheral blood. The sequence came from a man between 60 and 75 years old with acute or convalescent COVID-19.

CDR3 DNA: TGTGCCAGCAGTTTATCGGGGACACCTCCAGGGCCCCAGCATTTT. Its translation: CASSLSGTPPGPQHF. The genes are TRBV27 and TRBJ1-5; tentative D call: TRBD1 (6 bases). Trimming stripped 0 bases from V and 9 bases from J, with 15 bases between. The CDR3 extends over 15 amino acids. Germline assignment: CDR1 MNHEY and CDR2 SMNVEV (reference sequence).